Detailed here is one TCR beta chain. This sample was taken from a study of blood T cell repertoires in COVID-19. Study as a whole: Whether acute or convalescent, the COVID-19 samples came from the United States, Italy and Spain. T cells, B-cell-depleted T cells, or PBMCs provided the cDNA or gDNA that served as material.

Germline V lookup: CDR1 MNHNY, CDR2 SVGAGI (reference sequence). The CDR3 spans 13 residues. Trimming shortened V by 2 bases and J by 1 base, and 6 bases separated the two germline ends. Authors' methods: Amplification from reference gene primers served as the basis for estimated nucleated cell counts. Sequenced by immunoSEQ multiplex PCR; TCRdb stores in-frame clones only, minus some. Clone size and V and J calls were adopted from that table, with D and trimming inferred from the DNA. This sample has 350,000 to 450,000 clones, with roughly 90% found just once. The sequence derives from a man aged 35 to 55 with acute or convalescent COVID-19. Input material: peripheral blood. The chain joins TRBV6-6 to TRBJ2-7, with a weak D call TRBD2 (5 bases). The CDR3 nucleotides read TGTGCCAGCAGTTACCGGGGTTCCTACGAGCAGTACTTC. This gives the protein CASSYRGSYEQYF.